This TCR beta chain comes out of a study of CD8 T cells in ankylosing spondylitis. Study-level points and caveats: What seemed typical of ankylosing spondylitis blood was a TCR beta motif built from roughly eight highly homologous variants. Disease-linked clones bore a CD8+ phenotype, appearing relatively rarely in peripheral blood.

Germline V lookup: CDR1 SNHLY, CDR2 FYNNEI. Trimming left V 8 bases short and J 0 bases short, with 14 bases between. The length of the CDR3 is 15 residues. As concerns this clonotype: What it recognizes is unknown.

Quantitative 5'-RACE was performed with molecular barcodes, and it yielded the TCR beta libraries. From the 5' RACE reads, TCRdb called clonotypes with MiXCR, one entry per CDR3 protein. This sample has around 130,000 distinct CDR3 sequences, with roughly 17% found just once. The J gene is TRBJ1-5, the V gene TRBV2; D gene unclear. Sequences were obtained from blood, either unsorted or a sorted T cell fraction (not recorded which). The sequence derives from a male donor with ankylosing spondylitis. The CDR3 nucleotides are TGTGCCAGCGGAGGGCAGACTCATAGCAATCAGCCCCAGCATTTT. It codes for CASGGQTHSNQPQHF. The full variable domain, in which reference TRBV2 and TRBJ1-5 provide the parts outside the CDR3, is EPEVTQTPSHQVTQMGQEVILRCVPISNHLYFYWYRQILGQKVEFLVSFYNNEISEKSEIFDDQFSVERPDGSNFTLKIRSTKLEDSAMYFCASGGQTHSNQPQHFGDGTRLSIL.